This T cell receptor (beta chain) was documented in a study of blood T cell repertoires in COVID-19. Study background: Samples of COVID-19 (acute and convalescent) were obtained from the United States, Italy and Spain. PBMCs, B-cell-depleted T cells, or T cells provided the cDNA or gDNA that made up the material.

The V segment lost 5 bases and the J segment 3 bases; nucleotides outside the gene matches: 3. Germline CDR1 and CDR2: PRHDT and FYEKMQ (reference sequence). The CDR3 totals 15 residues. Profiled with immunoSEQ multiplex PCR; TCRdb holds only in-frame clones, not every one. This sample yields 200,000 to 300,000 clones, of which approximately 80% are seen a single time; over 7.5% belongs to the top ten. The sample was peripheral blood. The genes are TRBV13 and TRBJ1-4, with 10 bases lining up with TRBD1. The TCR sequence derives from a woman older than 75 with acute or convalescent COVID-19. CDR3 region: CASSTTGGPNEKLFF. As DNA, the CDR3 is TGTGCCAGCAGCACGACAGGGGGCCCTAATGAAAAACTGTTTTTT.